This is a list of T cell receptor beta chains from one sample in a study of Graves' ophthalmopathy and Graves' hyperthyroidism. TCRdb re-called the multiplex PCR reads with MiXCR, one entry per CDR3 protein. The profile shows over a million distinct CDR3 sequences, about two fifths of them singletons. Sequenced sample: peripheral blood or thyroid tissue (not recorded which). The receptor set was obtained from an adult man with Graves' hyperthyroidism. The CDR3 runs from the conserved cysteine through the conserved F or W. Each record gives: clone size, V gene, J gene, D gene, CDR3 DNA, CDR3 protein. D genes are given only for firm matches. Rows may omit the clone size; those that give it use once, few, many or a size class.

>-|TRBV3-1|TRBJ2-7|TRBD1
TGTGCCAGCAGCCCTACCGGGACAGGGCGAGCCGAGCAGTACTTC
CASSPTGTGRAEQYF
>-|TRBV29-1|TRBJ2-7|-
TGCAGCGTTGAAGTTAGCGGTCAGCCCTACGAGCAGTACTTC
CSVEVSGQPYEQYF
>-|TRBV19|TRBJ2-6|-
TGTGCCAGTAGTGTCTCCGGGACCAACGTCCTGACTTTC
CASSVSGTNVLTF
>-|TRBV15|TRBJ2-7|TRBD1
TGTGCCACCAGGGGGGCAGGACAGGGCTACGAGCAGTACTTC
CATRGAGQGYEQYF
>-|TRBV7-9|TRBJ2-7|TRBD2
TGTGCCAGCAGCTCTAGGACTAGCGGTTACGAGCAGTACTTC
CASSSRTSGYEQYF
>-|TRBV4-3|TRBJ2-5|-
TGCGCCAGCAGCCGGCGGGGTGGAACACAAGAGACCCAGTACTTC
CASSRRGGTQETQYF
>-|TRBV29-1|TRBJ1-1|-
TGCAGCGTTGTCAGAACCCCACAGAACACTGAAGCTTTCTTT
CSVVRTPQNTEAFF
>-|TRBV7-2|TRBJ2-7|TRBD2
TGTGCCAGCAGCTCTGGGACGGGACTAAACCCCTACGAGCAGTACTTC
CASSSGTGLNPYEQYF
>once|TRBV15|TRBJ2-2|-
TGTGCCGCACGACAGACGAACACCGGGGAGCTGTTTTTT
CAARQTNTGELFF
>-|TRBV13|TRBJ2-6|TRBD1
TGTGCCAGCAGCTTAGGCCGCGGGACAGGGACTTCTGGGGCCAACGTCCTGACTTTC
CASSLGRGTGTSGANVLTF
>many|TRBV10-3|TRBJ1-4|-
TGTGCCATATCAGGGACAACTAATGAAAAACTGTTTTTT
CAISGTTNEKLFF
>-|TRBV6-5|TRBJ1-3|-
TGTGCCAGCAGTTACATGAGCTCTGGAAACACCATATATTTT
CASSYMSSGNTIYF
>-|TRBV7-8|TRBJ1-2|-
TGTGCCAGCAGCCAAGACGTAGCGGGGGCGTATGGCTACACCTTC
CASSQDVAGAYGYTF
>once|TRBV7-9|TRBJ1-1|-
TGTGCCAGCAGCTTAGCTTACAGGGCTTTCTTT
CASSLAYRAFF
>-|TRBV7-2|TRBJ2-7|TRBD2
TGTGCCAGCAGCTTAGCCACCGTCGGCGGGGGTTCCTACGAGCAGTACTTC
CASSLATVGGGSYEQYF
>-|TRBV4-1|TRBJ1-5|-
TGTGCCAGCAGCCAGGGTGGGGGACAACAGCATTTT
CASSQGGGQQHF
>many|TRBV11-2|TRBJ2-2|-
TGTGCCAGCAGCTTAGCAGCGGAGGGGACCGGGGAGCTGTTTTTT
CASSLAAEGTGELFF
>-|TRBV5-1|TRBJ1-4|-
TGCGCCAGCAGCTTGGGCCTGGGGGGGCGCAATGAAAAACTGTTTTTT
CASSLGLGGRNEKLFF
>few|TRBV30|TRBJ1-2|-
TGTGCTGGAACAGGGCACTCTTCTTATGGCTACACCTTC
CAGTGHSSYGYTF
>few|TRBV11-2|TRBJ1-6|TRBD1
TGTGCCAGCAGCTCGCTATCGGGACAGGGGGCCCTCCACTTT
CASSSLSGQGALHF
>many|TRBV19|TRBJ1-5|-
TGTGCCAGTAGTACGACGGCTAGCAATCAGCCCCAGCATTTT
CASSTTASNQPQHF
>few|TRBV20-1|TRBJ2-5|TRBD2
TGCACCGGGACTAGCGGGAGTTCCGGCGGGGAGACCCAGTACTTC
CTGTSGSSGGETQYF
>-|TRBV29-1|TRBJ2-7|-
TGCAGCCCGTGGGACGGAACCTACGAGCAGTACTTC
CSPWDGTYEQYF
>many|TRBV7-9|TRBJ1-2|-
TGTGCCAGCAGCTTAGGGGCAGCAAACTATGGCTACACCTTC
CASSLGAANYGYTF
>-|TRBV20-1|TRBJ1-2|-
TGCAGTGCTGGAGATGATTATAATAGGACAGATTATGGCTACACCTTC
CSAGDDYNRTDYGYTF
>-|TRBV29-1|TRBJ2-5|TRBD2
TGCAGCCCCGGGACTAGCGGGAGAGAGGAGACCCAGTACTTC
CSPGTSGREETQYF
>-|TRBV10-3|TRBJ1-2|TRBD1
TGTGCCAGCAGTCCAGTGGCCGGGACAGGGCTCCTCTATGGCTACACCTTC
CASSPVAGTGLLYGYTF
>few|TRBV29-1|TRBJ1-1|TRBD1
TGCAGCGCCTCGGACAGGGGGTTCACTGAAGCTTTCTTT
CSASDRGFTEAFF
>many|TRBV5-1|TRBJ2-5|-
TGCGCCAGCAGCTCGACAGCGTTTCAAGAGACCCAGTACTTC
CASSSTAFQETQYF
>once|TRBV5-3|TRBJ2-7|-
TGTGCCATCAGTGGGACGGATACCTACGAGCAGTACTTC
CAISGTDTYEQYF
>many|TRBV6-5|TRBJ1-4|-
TGTGCCAGCAGTTATCGCGGACCGGAGGAAAAACTGTTTTTT
CASSYRGPEEKLFF
>many|TRBV7-9|TRBJ2-2|-
TGTGCCCCTGTCTGGGGGGAGCTGTTTTTT
CAPVWGELFF
>-|TRBV10-3|TRBJ2-7|-
TGTGCCATCAGGGGGATGGGCGAGCAGTACTTC
CAIRGMGEQYF
>few|TRBV29-1|TRBJ1-2|-
TGCAGCGTTGACCCACGGGATGGCTACACCTTC
CSVDPRDGYTF
>few|TRBV10-3|TRBJ1-1|-
TGTGCCATCAGTGCTCGGTCCACTGAAGCTTTCTTT
CAISARSTEAFF
>-|TRBV29-1|TRBJ1-4|TRBD1
TGCAGCGTTGATCAGGGGGCTCCTAATGAAAAACTGTTTTTT
CSVDQGAPNEKLFF
>once|TRBV9|TRBJ1-2|-
TGTGCCAGCAGCGCCGACAGCCGGCGCGGGGAGGGCTACACCTTC
CASSADSRRGEGYTF
>many|TRBV20-1|TRBJ1-4|-
TGCAGTGCTAGGTGGGGAGCAGATGAAAAACTGTTTTTT
CSARWGADEKLFF
>-|TRBV7-9|TRBJ2-7|TRBD1
TGTGCCAGTAGTATGACAGGGGGCTCCTACGAGCAGTACTTC
CASSMTGGSYEQYF
>-|TRBV5-1|TRBJ1-3|TRBD1
TGCGCCAGCAGCCCTAAACGGACAGGGGCCGGATTGAGCTCTGGAAACACCATATATTTT
CASSPKRTGAGLSSGNTIYF
>few|TRBV28|TRBJ2-6|-
TGTGCCAGCATGTCGGGGGTTGGGGCCAACGTCCTGACTTTC
CASMSGVGANVLTF